This TCR beta chain came from a study of response to subunit inactivated influenza vaccine. TCRdb reprocessed the RT-PCR reads with MiXCR, giving one entry per CDR3 protein. The top ten hold about 12% of the sample, which has around 500,000 distinct CDR3 sequences, 9.5% to 12% seen once. The germline V gene encodes CDR1 DFQATT and CDR2 SNEGSKA (reference sequence). This CDR3 has 15 residues. V was cut by 0 bases and J by 4 bases, with 15 bases left in between. In its sample, this clonotype was seen a few times. The V and J genes are TRBV20-1 and TRBJ2-5; unclear D gene. The clonotype was recovered from a man aged 45-60 years who received an inactivated influenza vaccine. The material sequenced was PBMCs from blood, taken 45 days after vaccination. The CDR3 loop reads CSARDSTHGRETQYF. In nucleotides, the CDR3 is TGCAGTGCTAGAGATTCGACTCACGGACGAGAGACCCAGTACTTC.